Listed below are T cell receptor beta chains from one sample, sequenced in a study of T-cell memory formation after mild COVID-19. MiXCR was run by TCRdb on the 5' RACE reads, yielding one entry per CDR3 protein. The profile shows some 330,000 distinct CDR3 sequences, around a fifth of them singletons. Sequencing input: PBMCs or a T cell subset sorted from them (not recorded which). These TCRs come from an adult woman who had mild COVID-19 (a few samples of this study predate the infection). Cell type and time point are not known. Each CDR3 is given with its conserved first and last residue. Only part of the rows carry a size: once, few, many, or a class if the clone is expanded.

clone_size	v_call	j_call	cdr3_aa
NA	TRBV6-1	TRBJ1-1	CASRPTGGKNTEAFF
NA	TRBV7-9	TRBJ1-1	CASSLVGQREAFF
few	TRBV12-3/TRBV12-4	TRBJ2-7	CASSAIYEQYF
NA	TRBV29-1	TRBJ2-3	CSGNPGGTTDTQYF
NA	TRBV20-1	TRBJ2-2	CSASPLAGATGELFF
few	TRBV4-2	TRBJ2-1	CASSHLAGAYNEQFF
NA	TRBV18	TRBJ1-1	CASSPKRANTEAFF
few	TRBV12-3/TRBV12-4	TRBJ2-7	CASSYADGYEQYF
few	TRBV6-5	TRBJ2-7	CASSYGGTGGHEQYF
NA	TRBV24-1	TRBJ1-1	CATSDPDKFGTEAFF
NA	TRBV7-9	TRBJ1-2	CASSSAPGRGYTF
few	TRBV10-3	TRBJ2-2	CATQRDADSGELFF
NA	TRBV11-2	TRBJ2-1	CASSRLGTSGINEQFF
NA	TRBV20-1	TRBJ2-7	CSARRLDRGTYEQYF
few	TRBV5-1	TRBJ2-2	CASSPGTRTASGELFF
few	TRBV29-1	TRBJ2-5	CSVAGGSPETQYF
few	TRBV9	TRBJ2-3	CASSGIGGVADTQYF
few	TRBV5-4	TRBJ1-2	CASSATGTGTYGYTF
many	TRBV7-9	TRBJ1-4	CASSAGQDGKLFF
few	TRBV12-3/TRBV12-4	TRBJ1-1	CASSSTGQANTEAFF
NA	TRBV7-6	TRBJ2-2	CASSSEPTTDTGELFF
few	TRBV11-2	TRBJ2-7	CASSAFYPTGEQYF
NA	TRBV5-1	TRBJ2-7	CASCSDYPSYEQYF
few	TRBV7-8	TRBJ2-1	CASRHLGSSYNEQFF
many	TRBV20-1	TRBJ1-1	CSARGGAANTEAFF
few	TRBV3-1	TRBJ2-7	CASSHPLARDEQYF
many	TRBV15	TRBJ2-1	CATSRDAWTGYNEQFF
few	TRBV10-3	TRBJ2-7	CAIGGPATGPYEQYF
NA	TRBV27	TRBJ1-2	CASSSYLKRTKGNYGYTF
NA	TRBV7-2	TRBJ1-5	CASSPGTGGIQPQHF
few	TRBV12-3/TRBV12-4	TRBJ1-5	CASTFTGESNQPQHF
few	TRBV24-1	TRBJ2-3	CATSELAVHGTQYF
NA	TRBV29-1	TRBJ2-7	CSVEDGRDEQYF
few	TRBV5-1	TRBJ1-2	CASSLVGGHQSNYGYTF